The clone carrying this T cell receptor (beta chain) was observed at least ten times. V lost 5 bases to trimming and J lost 6 bases; unmatched junction nucleotides: 6. The CDR3 has 14 amino acids. Per the germline V gene, CDR1 is MDHEN and CDR2 is SYDVKM. Investigators amplified TCR beta CDR3 regions from RNA transcripts. HTBI-primed RT-PCR formed the first round, and a multiplex PCR formed the second. TCRdb re-derived calls from the multiplex PCR reads in MiXCR, one entry per CDR3 protein. The table includes about 150,000 distinct CDR3 sequences, 30% to 45% detected once. This specimen comes from a study of Graves' ophthalmopathy and Graves' hyperthyroidism.

The origin of this receptor is a woman between 40 and 50 years old with Graves' ophthalmopathy. Sequencing was performed on peripheral blood. The chain recombines TRBV28 with TRBJ1-5; 8 bases line up with TRBD1. CDR3 sequence (DNA): TGTGCCAGCAGTCTGACAGGGGTTCGTCAGCCCCAGCATTTT. Translating it yields CASSLTGVRQPQHF.